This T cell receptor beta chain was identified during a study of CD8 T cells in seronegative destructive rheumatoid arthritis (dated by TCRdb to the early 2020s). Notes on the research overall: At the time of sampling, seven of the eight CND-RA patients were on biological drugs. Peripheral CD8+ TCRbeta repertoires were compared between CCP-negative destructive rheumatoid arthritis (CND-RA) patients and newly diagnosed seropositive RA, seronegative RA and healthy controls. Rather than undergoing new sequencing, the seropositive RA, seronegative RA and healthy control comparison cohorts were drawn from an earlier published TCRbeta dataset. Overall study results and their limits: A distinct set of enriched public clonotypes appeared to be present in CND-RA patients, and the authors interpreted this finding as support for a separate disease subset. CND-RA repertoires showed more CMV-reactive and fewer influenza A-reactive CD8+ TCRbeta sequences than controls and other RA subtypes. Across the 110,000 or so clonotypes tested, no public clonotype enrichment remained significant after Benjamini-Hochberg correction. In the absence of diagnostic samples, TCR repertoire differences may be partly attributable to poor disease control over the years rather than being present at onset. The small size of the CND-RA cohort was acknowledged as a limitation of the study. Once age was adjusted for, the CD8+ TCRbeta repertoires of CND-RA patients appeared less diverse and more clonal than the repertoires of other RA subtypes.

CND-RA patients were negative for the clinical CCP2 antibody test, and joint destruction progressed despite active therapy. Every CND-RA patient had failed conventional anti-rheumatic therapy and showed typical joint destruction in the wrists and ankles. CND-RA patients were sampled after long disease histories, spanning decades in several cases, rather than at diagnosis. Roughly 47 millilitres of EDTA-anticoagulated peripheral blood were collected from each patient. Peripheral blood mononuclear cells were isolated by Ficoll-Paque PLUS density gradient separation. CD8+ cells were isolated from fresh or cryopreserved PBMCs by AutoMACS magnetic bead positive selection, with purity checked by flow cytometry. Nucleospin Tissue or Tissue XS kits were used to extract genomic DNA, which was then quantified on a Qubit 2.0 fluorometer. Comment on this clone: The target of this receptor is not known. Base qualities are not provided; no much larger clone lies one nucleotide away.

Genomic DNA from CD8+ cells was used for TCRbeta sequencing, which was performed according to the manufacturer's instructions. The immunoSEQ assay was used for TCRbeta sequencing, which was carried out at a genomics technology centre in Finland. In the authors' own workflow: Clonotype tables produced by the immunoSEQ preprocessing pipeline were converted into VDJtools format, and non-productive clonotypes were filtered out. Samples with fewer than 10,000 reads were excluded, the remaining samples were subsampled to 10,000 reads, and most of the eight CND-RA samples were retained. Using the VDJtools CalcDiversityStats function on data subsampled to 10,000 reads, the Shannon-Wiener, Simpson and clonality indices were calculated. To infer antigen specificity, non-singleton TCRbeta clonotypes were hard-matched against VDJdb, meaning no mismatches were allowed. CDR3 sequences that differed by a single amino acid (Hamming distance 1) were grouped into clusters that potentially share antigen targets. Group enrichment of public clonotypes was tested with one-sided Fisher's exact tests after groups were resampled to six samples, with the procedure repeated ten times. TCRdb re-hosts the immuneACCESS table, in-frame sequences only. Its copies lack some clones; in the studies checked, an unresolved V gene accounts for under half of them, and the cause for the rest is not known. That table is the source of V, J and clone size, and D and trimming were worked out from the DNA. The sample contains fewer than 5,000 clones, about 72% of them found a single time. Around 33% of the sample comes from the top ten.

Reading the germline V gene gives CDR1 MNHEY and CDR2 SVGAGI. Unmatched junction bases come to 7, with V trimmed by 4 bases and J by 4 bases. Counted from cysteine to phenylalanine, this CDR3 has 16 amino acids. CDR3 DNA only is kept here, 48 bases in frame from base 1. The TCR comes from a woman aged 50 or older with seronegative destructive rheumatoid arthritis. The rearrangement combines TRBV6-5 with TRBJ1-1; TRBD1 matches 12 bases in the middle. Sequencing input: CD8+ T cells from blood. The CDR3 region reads CASSSGTGGRGTEAFF. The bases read TGTGCCAGCAGTTCCGGGACAGGGGGCAGGGGCACTGAAGCTTTCTTT.